The source of this TCR beta chain is a study of blood T cell repertoires in COVID-19. This CDR3 has 11 residues. Deletions cut 2 bases from V and 4 bases from J, with 5 bases between. Germline values: CDR1 GTSNPN, CDR2 SVGIG (reference sequence). Assay used: immunoSEQ multiplex PCR; TCRdb lists only in-frame clones, some missing. This sample yields 90,000 to 100,000 clones, of which more than 70% are seen a single time; around a quarter belongs to the top ten. This TCR was recovered from a man in his 70s with acute or convalescent COVID-19. The chain is built from TRBV30 and TRBJ2-5; no definite D call. Material: peripheral blood. CDR3 DNA sequence: TGTGCCTGGAGTCTGGCAGAGACCCAGTACTTC. Its protein is CAWSLAETQYF. Full variable domain (remainder filled in from reference TRBV30 and TRBJ2-5): SQTIHQWPATLVQPVGSPLSLECTVEGTSNPNLYWYRQAAGRGLQLLFYSVGIGQISSEVPQNLSASRPQDRQFILSSKKLLLSDSGFYLCAWSLAETQYFGPGTRLLVL.